This T cell receptor beta chain comes out of a study of blood T cells in healthy people across ages. V was pared by 1 base and J by 7 bases, with 8 bases between. CDR1 LGHDT and CDR2 YNNKEL come from the germline V gene (reference sequence). The CDR3 has 13 residues. Every donor contributed about 10 milliliters of peripheral blood by blood draw. Through a sample-barcoded 5' primer and a J-beta primer mix, a second PCR was run for roughly 6 to 11 cycles. TCRdb reprocessed the 5' RACE reads with MiXCR, giving one entry per CDR3 protein. Altogether 730,000 or so distinct CDR3 sequences are present, around 40% being singletons, with the ten largest covering less than 25%.

The V call is TRBV3-1, the J call TRBJ1-5, with D hard to call. The receptor comes from a woman aged 60 to 75 in good health. The sample was blood. The CDR3 DNA reads as TGTGCCAGCAGCCAAGGGATAGGACAGCCCCAGCATTTT. The encoded protein is CASSQGIGQPQHF.